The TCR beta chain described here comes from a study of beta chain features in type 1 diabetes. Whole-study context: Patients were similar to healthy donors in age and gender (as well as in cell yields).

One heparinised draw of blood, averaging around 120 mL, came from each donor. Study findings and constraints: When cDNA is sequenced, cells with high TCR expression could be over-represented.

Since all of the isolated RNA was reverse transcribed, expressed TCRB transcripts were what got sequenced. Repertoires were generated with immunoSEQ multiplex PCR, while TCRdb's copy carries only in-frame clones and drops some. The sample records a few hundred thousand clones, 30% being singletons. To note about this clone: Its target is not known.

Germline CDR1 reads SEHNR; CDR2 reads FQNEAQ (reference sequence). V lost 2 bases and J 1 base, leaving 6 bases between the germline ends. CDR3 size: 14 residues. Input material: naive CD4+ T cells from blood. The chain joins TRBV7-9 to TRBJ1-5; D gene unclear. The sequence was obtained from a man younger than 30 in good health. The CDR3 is CASSLRGSNQPQHF. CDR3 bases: TGTGCCAGCAGCTTACGAGGGAGCAATCAGCCCCAGCATTTT.